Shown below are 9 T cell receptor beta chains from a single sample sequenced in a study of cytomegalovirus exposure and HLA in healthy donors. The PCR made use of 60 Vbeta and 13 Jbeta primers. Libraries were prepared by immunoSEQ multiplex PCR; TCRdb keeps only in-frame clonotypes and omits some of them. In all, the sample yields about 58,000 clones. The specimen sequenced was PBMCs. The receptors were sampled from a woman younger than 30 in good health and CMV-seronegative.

CDR3 in DNA: TGTGCCAGCAGCTTGACAGGATATGGCTACACCTTC. This translates into CASSLTGYGYTF. This chain connects TRBV7-2 to TRBJ1-2; D is possibly TRBD1 (6 bases). Trimming removed 3 bases at V and 5 bases at J, with 7 bases between. CDR1 is SGHTA and CDR2 is FQGNSA in the germline V gene. This CDR3 has 12 amino acids.

The CDR3 here is CASSAWTGRDGYTF. The CDR3, as DNA: TGTGCCAGCAGTGCCTGGACAGGGAGGGATGGCTACACCTTC. This chain joins TRBV6-1 and TRBJ1-2; TRBD1 agrees at 8 bases. This CDR3 has 14 amino acids. Unmatched junction bases numbered 7, after V lost 4 bases and J lost 6 bases. Germline assignment: CDR1 MNHNS and CDR2 SASEGT.

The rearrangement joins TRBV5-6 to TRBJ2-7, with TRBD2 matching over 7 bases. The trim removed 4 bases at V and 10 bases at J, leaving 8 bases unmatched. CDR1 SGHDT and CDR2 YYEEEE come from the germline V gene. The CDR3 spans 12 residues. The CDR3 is CASSPGTTLQYF. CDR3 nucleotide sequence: TGTGCCAGCAGCCCCGGGACTACCCTTCAGTACTTC.

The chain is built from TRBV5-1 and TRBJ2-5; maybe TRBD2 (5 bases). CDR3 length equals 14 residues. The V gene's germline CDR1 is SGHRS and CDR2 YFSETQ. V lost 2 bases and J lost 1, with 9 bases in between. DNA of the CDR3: TGCGCCAGCAGCTTCCGGGGAATCCAAGAGACCCAGTACTTC. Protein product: CASSFRGIQETQYF.

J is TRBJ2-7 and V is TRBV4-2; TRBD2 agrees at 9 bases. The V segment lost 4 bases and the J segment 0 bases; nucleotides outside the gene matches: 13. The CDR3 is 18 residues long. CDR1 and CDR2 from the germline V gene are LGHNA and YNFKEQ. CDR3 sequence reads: CASSRGLASTASSYEQYF. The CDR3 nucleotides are TGTGCCAGCAGCCGCGGACTAGCGAGCACAGCTAGCTCCTACGAGCAGTACTTC.

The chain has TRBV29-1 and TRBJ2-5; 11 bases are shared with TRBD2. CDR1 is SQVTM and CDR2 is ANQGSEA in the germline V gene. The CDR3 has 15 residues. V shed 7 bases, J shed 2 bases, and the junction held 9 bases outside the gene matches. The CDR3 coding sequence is TGCAGCGGACGGGTGGGACTAGCGGCTCAAGAGACCCAGTACTTC. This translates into CSGRVGLAAQETQYF.

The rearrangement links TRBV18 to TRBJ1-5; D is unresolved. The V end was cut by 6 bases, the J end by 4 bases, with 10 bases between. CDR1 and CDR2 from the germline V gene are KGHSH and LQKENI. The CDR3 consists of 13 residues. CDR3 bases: TGTGCCAGCTCCGGAGCCTTTAATCAGCCCCAGCATTTT. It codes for CASSGAFNQPQHF.

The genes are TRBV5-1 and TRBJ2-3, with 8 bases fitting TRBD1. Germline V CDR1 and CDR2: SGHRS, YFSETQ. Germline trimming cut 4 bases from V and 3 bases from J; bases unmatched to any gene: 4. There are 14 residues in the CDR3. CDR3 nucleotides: TGCGCCAGCAGCATCCGACAGGGGACAGATACGCAGTATTTT. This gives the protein CASSIRQGTDTQYF.

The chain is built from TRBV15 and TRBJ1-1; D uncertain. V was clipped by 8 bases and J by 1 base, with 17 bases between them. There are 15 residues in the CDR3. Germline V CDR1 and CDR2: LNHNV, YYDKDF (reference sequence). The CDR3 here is CATAGEGWGNTEAFF. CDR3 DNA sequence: TGTGCCACCGCCGGCGAGGGTTGGGGGAACACTGAAGCTTTCTTT.